The clone carrying this T cell receptor (beta chain) was observed at least ten times. The target antigen is unknown. From 5'RACE with constant-segment primers came TCR alpha and TCR beta cDNA libraries that carried sample barcodes and UMIs. TCRdb analysed the 5' RACE reads with MiXCR anew, one entry per CDR3 protein. There are roughly 340,000 distinct CDR3 sequences in the sample; more than 15% occur only once, and 20% to 25% lies in the top ten. The source of the sample is a study of T-cell memory formation after mild COVID-19. Study-wide results and caveats: Prior to infection, memory already included some responding clones, suggesting cross-reactive memory joined. The second-wave clones peaking on day 37 were not confirmed as SARS-CoV-2-specific. Shrinking CD4+ clones resided mostly in CM and EM, and CD8+ ones in EMRA.

Per germline, CDR1 SGHTA and CDR2 FQGNSA. The CDR3 has 13 amino acids. Deletions cut 5 bases from V and 2 bases from J, with 10 bases between. The source of this sequence is a man between 18 and 35 years old who had mild COVID-19 (a few samples of this study predate the infection). Cell type and time point are not known. The chain is built from TRBV7-2 and TRBJ2-7; D perhaps matches TRBD1 (5 bases). The sequenced sample was PBMCs or a T cell subset sorted from them (not recorded which). This CDR3 reads CASSVDSPYEQYF. As DNA, the CDR3 is TGTGCCAGCAGCGTCGACAGCCCCTACGAGCAGTACTTC.